A selection of T cell receptor beta chains follows, all from one sample in a study of T cell repertoires in cytomegalovirus infection. Each CDR3 protein gets one entry after TCRdb re-called the reads with MiXCR. In the table there are some 43,000 distinct CDR3 sequences, 20% to 25% of which are singletons. Their antigens are not known. Sequenced here: CD8+ T cells from cultured PBMCs, sampled from culture after CMV antigen stimulation. The receptor source for this set is a human donor in good health (CMV status not recorded). Some clones in this sample may be carry-over from other donors' samples. Both conserved end residues are trimmed from each CDR3. Each record gives: J gene, V gene, D gene, CDR3 protein. A D gene is named only where the DNA matches it firmly.

j_call: TRBJ1-1
v_call: TRBV27
d_call: NA
cdr3_aa: ARSLSRSFDTEAF

j_call: TRBJ2-1
v_call: TRBV7-3
d_call: TRBD2
cdr3_aa: ASSLTGEREGAEEQF

j_call: TRBJ2-1
v_call: TRBV19
d_call: TRBD1
cdr3_aa: ASSMTGGSMNEQF

j_call: TRBJ2-7
v_call: TRBV7-8
d_call: TRBD1
cdr3_aa: ASSSRDRTREQY

j_call: TRBJ1-2
v_call: TRBV4-3
d_call: NA
cdr3_aa: ASSQALGQKGYT

j_call: TRBJ2-3
v_call: TRBV6-6
d_call: TRBD1
cdr3_aa: ASSDRGWDTQY

j_call: TRBJ2-6
v_call: TRBV7-9
d_call: NA
cdr3_aa: ASSLSVPSGANVLT

j_call: TRBJ2-7
v_call: TRBV7-2
d_call: TRBD1
cdr3_aa: ASSLVRTGDEQY

j_call: TRBJ2-1
v_call: TRBV7-2
d_call: TRBD2
cdr3_aa: ASSSAERGGYNEQF

j_call: TRBJ2-3
v_call: TRBV7-2
d_call: NA
cdr3_aa: ASSLDLDTQY

j_call: TRBJ2-7
v_call: TRBV7-9
d_call: NA
cdr3_aa: ASSGGKGSSYEQY

j_call: TRBJ2-5
v_call: TRBV7-8
d_call: TRBD1
cdr3_aa: ASKEEQGMRETQY

j_call: TRBJ2-3
v_call: TRBV7-6
d_call: NA
cdr3_aa: ASSLTLRETDTQY

j_call: TRBJ2-5
v_call: TRBV20-1
d_call: NA
cdr3_aa: SARDLAETQY

j_call: TRBJ1-5
v_call: TRBV7-2
d_call: NA
cdr3_aa: ASSSDRFGAQPQH

j_call: TRBJ2-5
v_call: TRBV27
d_call: NA
cdr3_aa: ASSRLPGVLQETQY

j_call: TRBJ2-3
v_call: TRBV27
d_call: TRBD2
cdr3_aa: ASSPLAGGSTDTQY

j_call: TRBJ2-6
v_call: TRBV5-6
d_call: TRBD1
cdr3_aa: ASSLDDRGRINVLT

j_call: TRBJ1-2
v_call: TRBV7-2
d_call: NA
cdr3_aa: ASSLLGQNYGYT

j_call: TRBJ2-2
v_call: TRBV12-3/TRBV12-4
d_call: NA
cdr3_aa: ASSLALGTGELF

j_call: TRBJ2-1
v_call: TRBV7-3
d_call: NA
cdr3_aa: ASSLTGRTAYNEQF

j_call: TRBJ2-1
v_call: TRBV28
d_call: TRBD1
cdr3_aa: ASIPGQRNNEQF

j_call: TRBJ1-1
v_call: TRBV7-9
d_call: NA
cdr3_aa: ASSLGSAITEAF

j_call: TRBJ2-2
v_call: TRBV7-2
d_call: NA
cdr3_aa: ASSFSAGTNTGELF